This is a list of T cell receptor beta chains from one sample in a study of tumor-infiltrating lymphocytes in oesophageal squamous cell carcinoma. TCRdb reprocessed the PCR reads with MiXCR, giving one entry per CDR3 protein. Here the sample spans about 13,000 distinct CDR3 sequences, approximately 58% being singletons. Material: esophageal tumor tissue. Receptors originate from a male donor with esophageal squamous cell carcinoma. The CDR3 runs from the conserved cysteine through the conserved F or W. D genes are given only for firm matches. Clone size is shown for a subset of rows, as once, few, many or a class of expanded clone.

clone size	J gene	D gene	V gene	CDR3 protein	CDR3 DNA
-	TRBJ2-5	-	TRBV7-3	CASSLGGGRETQYF	TGTGCCAGCAGCTTAGGCGGGGGCAGAGAGACCCAGTACTTC
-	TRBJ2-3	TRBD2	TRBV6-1	CASSDVAGGFTDTQYF	TGTGCCAGCAGTGATGTAGCGGGAGGGTTCACAGATACGCAGTATTTT
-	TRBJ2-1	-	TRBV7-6	CASSLVGTYDNEQFF	TGTGCCAGCAGCTTAGTCGGGACTTACGACAATGAGCAGTTCTTC
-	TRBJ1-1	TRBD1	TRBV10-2	CASTTTGGNTEAFF	TGCGCCAGCACTACCACAGGGGGGAACACTGAAGCTTTCTTT
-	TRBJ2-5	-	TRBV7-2	CASSRPGGQETQYF	TGTGCCAGCAGCCGCCCCGGCGGCCAAGAGACCCAGTACTTC
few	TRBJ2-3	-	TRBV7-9	CASSLESRVGTDTQYF	TGTGCCAGCAGCTTAGAGAGCAGGGTAGGCACAGATACGCAGTATTTT
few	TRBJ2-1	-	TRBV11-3	CASSLQYNNEQFF	TGTGCCAGCAGCTTACAATACAACAATGAGCAGTTCTTC
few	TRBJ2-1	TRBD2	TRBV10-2	CASTTSGNRYNEQFF	TGCGCCAGCACTACAAGCGGGAATCGGTACAATGAGCAGTTCTTC
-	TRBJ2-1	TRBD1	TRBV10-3	CAINPTGIHNEQFF	TGTGCCATCAACCCGACAGGGATTCACAATGAGCAGTTCTTC
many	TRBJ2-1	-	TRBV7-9	CASSYRYNEQFF	TGTGCCAGCAGCTACAGGTACAATGAGCAGTTCTTC
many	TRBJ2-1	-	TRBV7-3	CASSLTSQGYNEQFF	TGTGCCAGCAGCTTAACGTCTCAAGGCTACAATGAGCAGTTCTTC
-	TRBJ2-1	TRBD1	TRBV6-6	CASSGGTGRSYNEQFF	TGTGCCAGCAGTGGGGGGACAGGGAGATCCTACAATGAGCAGTTCTTC
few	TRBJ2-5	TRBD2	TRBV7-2	CASSFISGTQETQYF	TGTGCCAGCAGCTTTATTAGCGGGACTCAAGAGACCCAGTACTTC
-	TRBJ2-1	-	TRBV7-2	CASRQSANEQFF	TGTGCCAGCAGACAGAGCGCGAATGAGCAGTTCTTC
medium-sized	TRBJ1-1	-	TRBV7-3	CASSFGGGTEAFF	TGTGCCAGCAGCTTTGGGGGGGGGACTGAAGCTTTCTTT
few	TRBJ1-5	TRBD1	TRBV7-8	CASSLSGQQGQPQHF	TGTGCCAGCAGCTTATCGGGACAGCAAGGTCAGCCCCAGCATTTT
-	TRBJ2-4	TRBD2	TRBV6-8	CASTLAEHLLAKNIQYF	TGTGCCAGCACCCTAGCGGAACACCTACTAGCCAAAAACATTCAGTACTTC
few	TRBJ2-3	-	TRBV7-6	CASSQGGVSTDTQYF	TGTGCCAGCAGCCAAGGGGGGGTAAGCACAGATACGCAGTATTTT
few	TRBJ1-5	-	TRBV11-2	CASSLDREPRPQHF	TGTGCCAGCAGCTTAGACCGCGAGCCTCGGCCCCAGCATTTT
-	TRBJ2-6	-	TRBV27	CASSWTEDTVLTF	TGTGCCAGCAGTTGGACTGAGGATACCGTCCTGACTTTC
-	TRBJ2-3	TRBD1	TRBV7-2	CASSRDHGTGLYTQYF	TGTGCCAGCAGCAGGGACCACGGGACAGGGTTGTATACGCAGTATTTT
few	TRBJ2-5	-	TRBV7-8	CASSLDSHKQYF	TGTGCCAGCAGCTTGGACAGTCACAAGCAGTACTTC
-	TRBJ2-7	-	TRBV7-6	CASSPGSVTYEQYF	TGTGCCAGCAGCCCCGGTAGCGTTACCTACGAGCAGTACTTC
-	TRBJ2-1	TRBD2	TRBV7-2	CASSRTSGGQSSYNEQFF	TGTGCCAGCAGCAGGACTAGCGGGGGACAAAGCTCCTACAATGAGCAGTTCTTC
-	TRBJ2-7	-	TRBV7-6	CASSSVGRGVYEQYF	TGTGCCAGCAGCTCCGTGGGGAGGGGGGTCTACGAGCAGTACTTC
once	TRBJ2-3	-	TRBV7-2	CASSFFGNPTDTQYF	TGTGCCAGCAGCTTTTTCGGGAATCCCACAGATACGCAGTATTTT
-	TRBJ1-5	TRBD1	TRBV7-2	CASSYQGGGYSNQPQHF	TGTGCCAGCAGCTATCAGGGGGGGGGTTATAGCAATCAGCCCCAGCATTTT
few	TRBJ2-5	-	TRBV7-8	CASRLQETQYF	TGTGCCAGCAGGTTACAAGAGACCCAGTACTTC
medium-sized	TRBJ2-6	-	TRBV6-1	CASSPLLSGANVLTF	TGTGCCAGCAGTCCTCTACTCTCTGGGGCCAACGTCCTGACTTTC
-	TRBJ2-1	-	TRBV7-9	CASSLEATQPQQFF	TGTGCCAGCAGCTTAGAGGCTACCCAACCACAGCAGTTCTTC
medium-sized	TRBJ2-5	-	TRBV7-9	CASSWGVQETQYF	TGTGCCAGCAGCTGGGGGGTCCAAGAGACCCAGTACTTC
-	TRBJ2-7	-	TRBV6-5	CASSSSRGAGETQYF	-